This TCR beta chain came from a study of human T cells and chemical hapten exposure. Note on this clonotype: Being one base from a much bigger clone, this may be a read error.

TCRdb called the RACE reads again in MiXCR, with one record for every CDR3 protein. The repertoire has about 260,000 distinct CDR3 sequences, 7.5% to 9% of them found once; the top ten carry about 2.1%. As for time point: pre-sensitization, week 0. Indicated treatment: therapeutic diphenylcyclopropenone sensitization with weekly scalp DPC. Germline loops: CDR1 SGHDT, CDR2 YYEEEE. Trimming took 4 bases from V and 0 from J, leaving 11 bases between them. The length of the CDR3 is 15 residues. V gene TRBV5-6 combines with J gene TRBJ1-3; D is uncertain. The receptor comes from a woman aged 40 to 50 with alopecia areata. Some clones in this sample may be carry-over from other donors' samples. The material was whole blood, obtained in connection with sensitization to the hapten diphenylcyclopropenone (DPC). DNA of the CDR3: TGTGCCAGCAGCCCCGGATGGACCTCTGGAAACACCATATATTTT. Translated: CASSPGWTSGNTIYF.